Below are 22 T cell receptor beta chains sequenced from a single sample in a study of blood T cell repertoires in COVID-19. Sequencing was performed with immunoSEQ multiplex PCR; in TCRdb, only in-frame clones are kept and a portion is missing. The profile shows 200,000 to 250,000 clones, 85% of them singletons. The sequenced sample consisted of PBMCs or T cells enriched from blood (not recorded which). The receptors derive from a woman between 50 and 59 years old with acute COVID-19.

The rearrangement links TRBV7-9 to TRBJ1-6; D gene uncertain. The germline V and J ends were trimmed by 5 bases and 10 bases, with 9 bases remaining between them. Germline CDR1 is SEHNR and CDR2 is FQNEAQ (reference sequence). The CDR3 totals 12 residues. The CDR3 protein is CASSPGSSPLHF. The DNA for the CDR3 is TGTGCCAGCAGCCCCGGGAGCTCACCCCTCCACTTT.

This clone was counted a single time. The chain has TRBV19 and TRBJ1-4; the D is unclear. Germline V gene lookup returns CDR1 LNHDA and CDR2 SQIVND (reference sequence). Trimming removed 7 bases at V and 3 bases at J, with 15 bases between. This CDR3 is built from 15 residues. CDR3 amino acids: CASTLGNQPNEKLFF. CDR3 DNA: TGTGCCAGTACCCTAGGTAATCAGCCTAATGAAAAACTGTTTTTT.

The chain couples TRBV7-6 to TRBJ1-6; possible D gene TRBD1, 5 bases. CDR3 length: 18 residues. Trimming removed 0 bases from V and 4 bases from J, with 16 bases in between. Per germline, CDR1 SGHVS and CDR2 FNYEAQ. This CDR3 reads CASSLAVGGKGYNSPLHF. CDR3 bases: TGTGCCAGCAGCTTAGCAGTGGGGGGGAAGGGGTATAATTCACCCCTCCACTTT.

In its sample, this clone was seen once. The CDR3 region is CASRETGGFSEAFF. CDR3 coding DNA: TGTGCCAGCAGAGAGACAGGGGGCTTCAGTGAAGCTTTCTTT. The rearrangement joins TRBV6-5 to TRBJ1-1; 10 positions match TRBD1. The ends lost 6 bases at V and 7 bases at J; junction bases unmatched: 8. Germline CDR1 and CDR2: MNHEY and SVGAGI. The CDR3 spans 14 residues.

The J gene is TRBJ2-1, the V gene TRBV2; D might be TRBD2 (6 bases). The CDR3 covers 13 residues. V lost 4 bases and J lost 12, with 16 bases in between. Germline V gene sequence: CDR1 SNHLY, CDR2 FYNNEI. The CDR3 is CASSVKGGFGQFF. For the CDR3, the DNA is TGTGCCAGCAGTGTCAAGGGAGGCTTTGGGCAGTTCTTC.

This clone was seen more than once but under ten times. The chain combines TRBV5-4 with TRBJ1-4; D call uncertain. This CDR3 comprises 13 residues. Germline V CDR1 and CDR2: SGHNT, YYREEE (reference sequence). V shed 1 base and J shed 4 bases, with 5 bases lying between them. CDR3 bases: TGTGCCAGCAGCTTGATCGGTAATGAAAAACTGTTTTTT. Its translation: CASSLIGNEKLFF.

As regards this clone: At the DNA level, this CDR3 is encoded by other sequences in the same sample as well. The chain links TRBV6-5 to TRBJ1-1; TRBD1 agrees at 9 bases. The CDR3 is 13 amino acids. Looked up from germline, CDR1 is MNHEY and CDR2 is SVGAGI. Trimming removed 6 bases from V and 4 bases from J; junction bases left unmatched: 3. The CDR3 sequence is CASRDRGSTEAFF. The CDR3 bases are TGTGCCAGCAGGGACAGGGGCTCCACTGAAGCTTTCTTT.

This clone appeared a single time. The chain employs TRBV11-3 and TRBJ2-2; 9 bases align to TRBD1. V lost 4 bases and J lost 1; bases outside the gene matches: 1. The length of the CDR3 is 15 residues. The germline CDR1 and CDR2 sequences are SGHNT and YENEEA. The CDR3 reads CASSSGQGNTGELFF. DNA for the CDR3: TGTGCCAGCAGCTCGGGACAGGGGAACACCGGGGAGCTGTTTTTT.

The CDR3 DNA follows: TGCGCCAGCAGAGGGACAGGGGGCTATGGCTACACCTTC. Amino acids: CASRGTGGYGYTF. The rearrangement uses TRBV4-3 and TRBJ1-2, with 11 bases matching TRBD1. J lost 4 bases, V lost 6 bases, and 1 base had no gene match. CDR1 and CDR2 from the germline V gene are LGHNA and YSLEER. This CDR3 comprises 13 residues.

V usage is TRBV11-1 and J usage is TRBJ2-7, with D perhaps matching TRBD1 (6 bases). The V gene's germline CDR1 is SGHAT and CDR2 FQDESV (reference sequence). V lost 5 bases, J lost 0 bases, and 14 bases lay in between. This CDR3 has 15 residues. CDR3 sequence: CASSLRDTSSYEQYF. The DNA for the CDR3 is TGTGCCAGCAGCCTCCGGGACACAAGCTCCTACGAGCAGTACTTC. Complete variable domain (other parts from reference TRBV11-1 and TRBJ2-7): EAEVAQSPRYKITEKSQAVAFWCDPISGHATLYWYRQILGQGPELLVQFQDESVVDDSQLPKDRFSAERLKGVDSTLKIQPAELGDSAMYLCASSLRDTSSYEQYFGPGTRLTVT.

This clone was seen once. The chain is built from TRBV18 and TRBJ2-7; 9 bases map to TRBD1. This CDR3 spans 14 amino acids. The trim removed 8 bases at V and 7 bases at J, leaving 12 bases unmatched. CDR1 is KGHSH, CDR2 LQKENI, per germline. This CDR3 reads CASTTGTGSPEQYF. The CDR3 DNA reads as TGTGCCAGCACCACTGGGACAGGGAGTCCGGAGCAGTACTTC.

The chain recombines TRBV7-2 with TRBJ2-1; 12 positions agree with TRBD2. Looked up from germline, CDR1 is SGHTA and CDR2 is FQGNSA. The CDR3 totals 18 residues. V shed 5 bases and J 7 bases; nucleotides not matched to a gene: 15. Here the CDR3 DNA reads TGTGCCAGCAGCCCGGGGGGTCGGTTGGGACTAGCGGGTAATGAGCAGTTCTTC. Its protein product is CASSPGGRLGLAGNEQFF.

The chain links TRBV11-2 to TRBJ1-5; D not certain. Germline V lookup: CDR1 SGHAT, CDR2 FQNNGV. V was pared by 1 base and J by 3 bases, with 4 bases between. The CDR3 runs 13 residues. CDR3 protein: CASSLGANQPQHF. The CDR3 bases are TGTGCCAGCAGCTTAGGGGCCAATCAGCCCCAGCATTTT.

This clone turned up a few times. V usage is TRBV12-5 and J usage is TRBJ2-5; 10 bases map to TRBD1. CDR1 and CDR2 (germline): LGHNT, FRNRAP. This CDR3 is 16 amino acids long. Trimming at V came to 7 bases and at J to 5 bases, leaving 13 bases not matched to a gene. CDR3 region: CASAPGQGLGGETQYF. Written as DNA, the CDR3 is TGTGCTAGTGCCCCGGGACAGGGGTTGGGTGGTGAGACCCAGTACTTC.

The J gene is TRBJ1-1, the V gene TRBV2; 9 positions match TRBD1. Germline V gene sequence: CDR1 SNHLY, CDR2 FYNNEI. After removal of 2 bases from V and 0 bases from J, the junction contained 4 bases not matched to a gene. The CDR3 sequence is 16 residues long. The CDR3 sequence is CASSEPGQGLNTEAFF. The CDR3 DNA reads TGTGCCAGCAGTGAACCGGGACAGGGACTGAACACTGAAGCTTTCTTT.

V is TRBV2 and J is TRBJ1-5, with a possible D match to TRBD1 (6 bases). Germline lookup yields CDR1 SNHLY and CDR2 FYNNEI. Deletions cut 3 bases from V and 6 bases from J, with 12 bases between. There are 14 residues in the CDR3. The CDR3, as DNA: TGTGCCAGCAGTGACCAACTACAGGGTCAGCCCCAGCATTTT. It yields the protein CASSDQLQGQPQHF.

The chain links TRBV29-1 to TRBJ1-1; unclear D gene. CDR3 length: 13 amino acids. From germline, CDR1 is SQVTM and CDR2 ANQGSEA. Trimming stripped 4 bases from V and 0 bases from J, with 9 bases between. CDR3: CSVGWQMNTEAFF. The DNA of the CDR3 is TGCAGCGTTGGGTGGCAGATGAACACTGAAGCTTTCTTT. Drawing the rest from reference TRBV29-1 and TRBJ1-1, the complete variable domain is SAVISQKPSRDICQRGTSLTIQCQVDSQVTMMFWYRQQPGQSLTLIATANQGSEATYESGFVIDKFPISRPNLTFSTLTVSNMSPEDSSIYLCSVGWQMNTEAFFGQGTRLTVV.

The rearrangement uses TRBV3-1 (or the pseudogene TRBV3-2) and TRBJ1-1; 7 nucleotides match TRBD1. Germline-derived CDR1 and CDR2 are LGHDT and YNNKEL (reference sequence). This CDR3 is built from 15 residues. The trim removed 1 base at V and 4 bases at J, leaving 6 bases unmatched. The CDR3 DNA is TGTGCCAGCAGCCAAGGACTCACAGGGGTCACTGAAGCTTTCTTT. Translation: CASSQGLTGVTEAFF.

This chain links TRBV5-6 with TRBJ2-7; the D is unclear. The CDR3 is 15 residues long. Between the trimmed V and J ends, which lost 4 bases and 0 bases, there was a span of 14 bases. Germline assignment: CDR1 SGHDT and CDR2 YYEEEE. CDR3 nucleotides: TGTGCCAGCAGCGACCCTAGTTCAGCCTCCTACGAGCAGTACTTC. Its translation: CASSDPSSASYEQYF.

V and J are TRBV3-1 (or the pseudogene TRBV3-2) and TRBJ1-2; 7 nucleotides align to TRBD1. The CDR3 runs 14 residues. V was clipped by 4 bases and J by 8 bases; unmatched bases: 10. Looked up from germline, CDR1 is LGHDT and CDR2 is YNNKEL (reference sequence). CDR3 protein: CASSRDSSRTGYTF. The DNA of the CDR3 is TGTGCCAGCAGCCGGGACAGTTCTCGAACAGGCTACACCTTC.

The chain has TRBV12-3 or TRBV12-4 and TRBJ2-3, with 8 nucleotides matching TRBD2. J gave up 4 bases and V 6 bases, and 3 bases lay outside the gene matches. The CDR3 runs to 13 residues. Here the CDR3 reads CASSPGGADTQYF. In DNA, the CDR3 is TGTGCCAGCAGCCCCGGGGGGGCAGATACGCAGTATTTT.

The gene calls are TRBV5-5 and TRBJ1-6; D unresolved. The CDR3 runs to 14 residues. V gave up 0 bases and J gave up 5 bases, with 6 bases separating them. The germline V gene encodes CDR1 SGHKS and CDR2 YYEKEE (reference sequence). This CDR3 is CASSLGRDNSPLHF. DNA for the CDR3: TGTGCCAGCAGCTTGGGACGGGATAATTCACCCCTCCACTTT.